This record concerns one T cell receptor beta chain sequence. As processed by the authors: By means of reference gene primer amplification, nucleated cell counts were estimated. Sequencing used immunoSEQ multiplex PCR; TCRdb keeps in-frame clones, though not all of them. V, J and clone size are those of that table, while D and trimming were read from the DNA. Of approximately 210,000 clones detected, around 85% appear once; the ten largest clones hold 0.9% to 0.95%. This sample was taken from a study of blood T cell repertoires in COVID-19. The wider study: The origin of the acute and convalescent COVID-19 samples was the United States, Italy and Spain. Sample material is recorded as cDNA or gDNA derived from T cells, B-cell-depleted T cells, or PBMCs.

While infection was still active, Seattle patients were enrolled and then followed longitudinally. The CDR3 has 16 residues. The V and J ends lost 2 bases and 4 bases respectively, with 17 bases between them. The germline V gene has CDR1 LGHDT and CDR2 YNNKEL (reference sequence). This TCR came from a man between 60 and 75 years old with COVID-19, enrolled during active disease. The sample consisted of peripheral blood. The chain employs TRBV3-1 (or the pseudogene TRBV3-2) and TRBJ1-1, with a weak D call TRBD1 (5 bases). Written as DNA, the CDR3 is TGTGCCAGCAGCCAATCCTTGATGGTGGGGGGCACTGAAGCTTTCTTT. It codes for CASSQSLMVGGTEAFF.